This T cell receptor (beta chain) came from a study of identical twins. Germline CDR1 reads MNHEY; CDR2 reads SVGEGT. This CDR3 is built from 13 residues. V lost 5 bases to trimming and J lost 7 bases, with 12 bases between them. TCRdb called the 5' RACE reads again in MiXCR, with one record for every CDR3 protein. This table has 400,000 to 600,000 distinct CDR3 sequences, under 25% appearing once. This clonotype was counted between two and nine times. Its specificity is not known. Findings and limits, study-wide: It was out-of-frame TCR alpha sharing in monozygotic twins that models underestimated. Partly confounded zero-insertion analyses could result from invariant MAIT and iNKT cells. Among beta out-of-frame sequences, excess sharing between twins appeared weaker.

Everyone who donated was a healthy Caucasian. The sample was also reused in another study, on yellow fever vaccine responses in identical twins.

The chain combines TRBV6-2 or TRBV6-3 with TRBJ2-1; unclear D gene. This sequence was found in a woman aged 18 to 35 in good health. Sequencing input: CD4+ T cells sorted from blood. DNA of the CDR3: TGTGCCAGCAGTCCTCAAGCAAGTAATGAGCAGTTCTTC. It is translated as CASSPQASNEQFF.